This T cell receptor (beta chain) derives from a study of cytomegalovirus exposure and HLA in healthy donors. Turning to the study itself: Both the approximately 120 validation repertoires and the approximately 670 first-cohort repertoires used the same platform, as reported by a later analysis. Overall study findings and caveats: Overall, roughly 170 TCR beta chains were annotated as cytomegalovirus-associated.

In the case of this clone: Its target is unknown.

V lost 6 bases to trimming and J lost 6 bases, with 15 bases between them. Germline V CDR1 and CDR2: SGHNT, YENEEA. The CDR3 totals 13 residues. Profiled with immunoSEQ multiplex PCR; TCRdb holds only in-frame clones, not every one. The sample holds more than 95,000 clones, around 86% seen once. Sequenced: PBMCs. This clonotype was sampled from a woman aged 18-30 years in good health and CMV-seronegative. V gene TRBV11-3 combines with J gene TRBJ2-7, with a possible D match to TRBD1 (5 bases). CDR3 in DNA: TGTGCCAGCAGAGCCAGGGAAACACGCGAGCAGTACTTC. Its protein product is CASRARETREQYF.